The 16 T cell receptor beta chains below come from one sample, sequenced in a study of identical twins. From the 5' RACE reads, TCRdb called clonotypes with MiXCR, one entry per CDR3 protein. This sample yields approximately 680,000 distinct CDR3 sequences, of which roughly 6.6% are seen a single time; about 1.6% belongs to the top ten. These same records also appear under a second study, on yellow fever vaccine responses in identical twins.

Material for sequencing was PBMCs. Receptors originate from a woman between 18 and 30 years old in good health.

The sample holds many counts of this clonotype. The chain links TRBV12-3 or TRBV12-4 to TRBJ2-1, with TRBD2 as a possible D gene (7 bases). Trimming took off 7 bases at V and 2 bases at J, with 15 bases between the two ends. This CDR3 region has 15 residues. The CDR3 is CASTHSGGPYNEQFF. The DNA for the CDR3 is TGTGCCAGCACCCATTCGGGGGGCCCCTACAATGAGCAGTTCTTC.

This clonotype occurred a few times. This chain uses TRBV5-4 with TRBJ1-1; D is ambiguous. Germline V gene sequence: CDR1 SGHNT, CDR2 YYREEE (reference sequence). Deletions cut 0 bases from V and 0 bases from J, with 24 bases between. The CDR3 sequence is 20 residues long. The chain's CDR3 is CASSLEIFGLSIILNTEAFF. In nucleotides, the CDR3 is TGTGCCAGCAGCTTGGAGATTTTCGGACTTAGTATCATTTTGAACACTGAAGCTTTCTTT.

This chain joins TRBV12-3 or TRBV12-4 and TRBJ2-5; TRBD2 is a possible D gene (6 bases). Trimming shortened V by 4 bases and J by 5 bases, and 11 bases separated the two germline ends. The CDR3 extends over 13 amino acids. The CDR3 spells CASSWSGTETQYF. The CDR3 DNA reads TGTGCCAGCAGTTGGTCCGGGACTGAGACCCAGTACTTC.

There are many counts of this clonotype. The chain joins TRBV20-1 to TRBJ2-1; D is undetermined. CDR3 length: 12 residues. Germline CDR1 DFQATT, CDR2 SNEGSKA (reference sequence). Trimming took 1 base from V and 2 from J, leaving 3 bases between them. The CDR3 DNA reads TGCAGTGCTAGAGCTCCCTACAATGAGCAGTTCTTC. Its protein product is CSARAPYNEQFF.

The V gene is TRBV28, the J gene TRBJ2-1; D is unclear. This CDR3 spans 16 amino acids. V lost 7 bases, J lost 2 bases, and 18 bases lay in between. From germline, CDR1 is MDHEN and CDR2 SYDVKM. CDR3 nucleotides: TGTGCCAGCACCCCGCCGACCAGAATGGCCTACAATGAGCAGTTCTTC. Its protein product is CASTPPTRMAYNEQFF. The full variable domain, its missing parts supplied by reference TRBV28 and TRBJ2-1, is DVKVTQSSRYLVKRTGEKVFLECVQDMDHENMFWYRQDPGLGLRLIYFSYDVKMKEKGDIPEGYSVSREKKERFSLILESASTNQTSMYLCASTPPTRMAYNEQFFGPGTRLTVL.

This clonotype was found many times. V is TRBV27 and J is TRBJ1-5, with 7 bases lining up with TRBD1. CDR1 is MNHEY and CDR2 is SMNVEV in the germline V gene (reference sequence). J lost 7 bases, V lost 5 bases, and 5 bases had no gene match. The CDR3 covers 13 residues. The CDR3 protein is CASSRTGRQPQHF. Here the CDR3 DNA reads TGTGCCAGCAGTAGGACAGGTCGCCAGCCCCAGCATTTT.

Only a few counts were recorded for this clonotype. The rearrangement links TRBV2 to TRBJ2-7; 12 bases are a match to TRBD1. There are 17 residues in the CDR3. Germline lookup yields CDR1 SNHLY and CDR2 FYNNEI. V was clipped by 5 bases and J by 5 bases; unmatched bases: 13. CDR3 amino acids: CASSPTTPGTGGDEQYV. The CDR3 DNA reads as TGTGCCAGCAGTCCCACTACGCCCGGGACAGGGGGCGACGAGCAGTACGTC.

The chain uses TRBV3-1 and TRBJ2-3; D may be TRBD1 or TRBD2 (5 bases each). The CDR3 runs 17 residues. V was trimmed by 1 base and J by 2 bases, leaving 16 bases between them. Germline CDR1 is LGHDT and CDR2 is YNNKEL (reference sequence). The CDR3 loop is CASSQVGVGIATDTQYF. For the CDR3, the DNA is TGTGCCAGCAGCCAAGTGGGGGTCGGGATCGCCACAGATACGCAGTATTTT.

This chain joins TRBV7-9 and TRBJ2-5; 7 bases are a match to TRBD1. Germline V CDR1 and CDR2: SEHNR, FQNEAQ (reference sequence). V was pared by 5 bases and J by 5 bases, with 5 bases of the junction left unmatched. The CDR3 runs 13 residues. The CDR3 reads CASSPGTAETQYF. DNA of the CDR3: TGTGCCAGCAGCCCCGGGACAGCTGAGACCCAGTACTTC.

V and J are TRBV7-6 and TRBJ2-2; D perhaps matches TRBD2 (6 bases). Germline V gene sequence: CDR1 SGHVS, CDR2 FNYEAQ. The CDR3 totals 14 residues. The ends were cut back, 5 bases at V and 7 bases at J, with 14 bases in the middle. The CDR3 bases are TGTGCCAGCAGCACCGGGACTTATGACGGGGAGCTGTTTTTT. This codes for CASSTGTYDGELFF. The complete variable domain, with remaining parts taken from reference TRBV7-6 and TRBJ2-2, reads GAGVSQSPRYKVTKRGQDVALRCDPISGHVSLYWYRQALGQGPEFLTYFNYEAQQDKSGLPNDRFSAERPEGSISTLTIQRTEQRDSAMYRCASSTGTYDGELFFGEGSRLTVL.

The genes are TRBV27 and TRBJ2-7, with unresolved D. The V gene lost 4 bases and the J gene lost 6 bases, with 10 bases spanning the gap. In germline, CDR1 is MNHEY, CDR2 SMNVEV (reference sequence). There are 12 residues in the CDR3. For the CDR3, the DNA is TGTGCCAGCAGTTCCTTGGTTGGCGAGCAGTACTTC. Translation gives CASSSLVGEQYF.

This clonotype was counted only a few times. V gene TRBV7-8 combines with J gene TRBJ2-5, with 8 bases lining up with TRBD2. Germline CDR1 SGHVS, CDR2 FQNEAQ. With V trimmed by 5 bases and J by 2 bases, 7 bases remained unmatched. There are 15 residues in the CDR3. Here the CDR3 reads CASSPLAGIQETQYF. CDR3 in DNA: TGTGCCAGCAGCCCCCTAGCGGGTATACAAGAGACCCAGTACTTC.

This clonotype was observed many times. This rearrangement joins TRBV12-3 or TRBV12-4 to TRBJ2-1; 14 bases are shared with TRBD2. V shed 6 bases and J 9 bases; nucleotides not matched to a gene: 7. The CDR3 totals 15 residues. The chain's CDR3 is CASRSGTSGSFEQFF. Here the CDR3 DNA reads TGTGCCAGCAGATCCGGGACTAGCGGGAGTTTTGAGCAGTTCTTC.

This chain links TRBV28 with TRBJ2-1; D gene unclear. V was trimmed by 6 bases and J by 6 bases, leaving 18 bases between them. In germline, CDR1 is MDHEN, CDR2 SYDVKM. The CDR3 runs to 15 residues. This chain's CDR3 is CASSITKKYTNEQFF. The CDR3 DNA follows: TGTGCCAGCAGCATTACTAAGAAGTATACCAATGAGCAGTTCTTC.

This clonotype was observed a few times. The gene calls are TRBV5-1 and TRBJ2-1, with TRBD2 identical over 14 bases. The germline V gene has CDR1 SGHRS and CDR2 YFSETQ. The CDR3 has 17 residues. V shed 1 base, J shed 8 bases, and the junction held 8 bases outside the gene matches. The CDR3 DNA follows: TGCGCCAGCAGCTTGCGGGGGACTAGCGGGAGAGGGGATGAGCAGTTCTTC. Its protein product is CASSLRGTSGRGDEQFF.

The chain carries TRBV18 and TRBJ1-2; the match to TRBD1 covers 9 bases. The CDR3 loop spans 18 amino acids. Germline CDR1 KGHSH, CDR2 LQKENI. V trimming: 2 bases; J trimming: 2 bases; junction bases outside the gene matches: 12. The CDR3 spells CASSPIPGQGKSNYGYTF. The CDR3 nucleotides are TGTGCCAGCTCACCAATTCCGGGACAGGGCAAATCAAACTATGGCTACACCTTC.